The 9 T cell receptor beta chains reported below all come from one sample, sequenced in a study of beta chain features in type 1 diabetes. Reverse transcribing all isolated RNA meant expressed TCRB transcripts were sequenced. TCRdb keeps only in-frame clones here, not all; method: immunoSEQ multiplex PCR. The top ten clones hold under 0.095% of a sample with just over 600,000 clones, roughly 15% of them seen once. Sample: naive CD4+ T cells from blood. These receptors all come from a man aged 18 to 29 in good health.

The CDR3 protein is CASSLTASGNYEQYF. CDR3 bases: TGTGCCAGCAGCTTAACGGCTAGCGGGAACTACGAGCAGTACTTC. The chain employs TRBV7-2 and TRBJ2-7; 9 nucleotides match TRBD2. With V trimmed by 2 bases and J by 3 bases, 5 bases remained unmatched. This CDR3 spans 15 amino acids. Germline CDR1 is SGHTA and CDR2 is FQGNSA.

Details on this clone: At the DNA level, this CDR3 is encoded by other sequences in the same sample as well. The rearrangement uses TRBV18 and TRBJ1-5, with TRBD1 identical over 10 bases. The V gene's germline CDR1 is KGHSH and CDR2 LQKENI. This CDR3 spans 14 amino acids. V was clipped by 2 bases and J by 5 bases; unmatched bases: 0. The CDR3 spells CASSPGTGDQPQHF. In DNA form, the CDR3 reads TGTGCCAGCTCACCAGGGACAGGGGATCAGCCCCAGCATTTT.

This chain links TRBV19 with TRBJ2-5, with D tentatively TRBD2 (5 bases). This CDR3 comprises 11 residues. Trimming took off 10 bases at V and 2 bases at J, with 8 bases between the two ends. Looked up from germline, CDR1 is LNHDA and CDR2 is SQIVND (reference sequence). CDR3 protein: CATGKQETQYF. CDR3 nucleotides: TGTGCCACCGGGAAGCAAGAGACCCAGTACTTC.

The chain recombines TRBV19 with TRBJ2-5, with 8 bases matching TRBD1. V lost 4 bases and J lost 0; bases outside the gene matches: 7. The CDR3 contains 16 residues. Germline lookup yields CDR1 LNHDA and CDR2 SQIVND (reference sequence). The CDR3 coding sequence is TGTGCCAGTAGTACCAACAGGGGGTCCTACCAAGAGACCCAGTACTTC. This translates into CASSTNRGSYQETQYF.

This clone was recorded a few times. The DNA of the CDR3 is TGTGCCAGCTGCCTCTTTGGCACTGAAGCTTTCTTT. It translates to CASCLFGTEAFF. This chain uses TRBV28 with TRBJ1-1; D not resolved. The ends were cut back, 8 bases at V and 4 bases at J, with 11 bases in the middle. Germline V lookup: CDR1 MDHEN, CDR2 SYDVKM. There are 12 residues in the CDR3. The full variable domain, its missing parts supplied by reference TRBV28 and TRBJ1-1, is DVKVTQSSRYLVKRTGEKVFLECVQDMDHENMFWYRQDPGLGLRLIYFSYDVKMKEKGDIPEGYSVSREKKERFSLILESASTNQTSMYLCASCLFGTEAFFGQGTRLTVV.

The gene calls are TRBV14 and TRBJ2-1; tentative D call: TRBD2 (5 bases). Germline assignment: CDR1 SGHDN and CDR2 FVKESK. The CDR3 totals 15 residues. V dropped 1 base and J dropped 7 bases, with 14 bases sitting between them. In nucleotides, the CDR3 is TGTGCCAGCAGCCAAGGTCGAGGGAGTGGGAATGAGCAGTTCTTC. This sequence encodes CASSQGRGSGNEQFF.

This sequence joins TRBV6-4 and TRBJ1-2; 8 nucleotides line up with TRBD1. The CDR3 has 14 residues. The V and J ends lost 2 bases and 7 bases, in that order; junction bases with no gene match: 6. Germline CDR1 is MRHNA and CDR2 is SNTAGT. The CDR3 loop is CASSDEGQGTGYTF. The CDR3 DNA follows: TGTGCCAGCAGTGACGAAGGACAGGGAACTGGCTACACCTTC.

This chain links TRBV5-4 with TRBJ2-7; TRBD1 agrees at 10 bases. The trim removed 4 bases at V and 3 bases at J, leaving 7 bases unmatched. CDR3 length: 15 residues. Germline CDR1 is SGHNT and CDR2 is YYREEE (reference sequence). The CDR3 reads CASSKGTGVNYEQYF. CDR3 DNA sequence: TGTGCCAGCAGCAAGGGGACAGGGGTAAACTACGAGCAGTACTTC.

This clone was counted between two and nine times. CDR3 sequence reads: CASSLNRGPPQETQYF. The DNA of the CDR3 is TGTGCCAGCAGCTTGAACAGGGGACCACCACAAGAGACCCAGTACTTC. The V call is TRBV5-4, the J call TRBJ2-5; 7 bases fit TRBD1. V trimming: 1 base; J trimming: 2 bases; junction bases outside the gene matches: 8. The germline V gene encodes CDR1 SGHNT and CDR2 YYREEE (reference sequence). The CDR3 extends over 16 amino acids.